This TCR beta chain was identified in a study of blood T cell repertoires in COVID-19. Across the study: Material from acute and convalescent COVID-19 was sourced from the United States, Italy and Spain.

Study members were between roughly 18 and 100 years old and lived in some 26 US regions. Recovered participants had two consecutive negative NP/OP PCR tests, healthcare professional clearance, or symptom resolution. There are 13 residues in the CDR3. Per germline, CDR1 LNHDA and CDR2 SQIVND (reference sequence). Trimming removed 6 bases from V and 5 bases from J; junction bases left unmatched: 5. Concerning this clone itself: Other DNA sequences in the same sample also yield this CDR3.

The assay was immunoSEQ multiplex PCR, and TCRdb's table has in-frame clones only and misses some. The sample has roughly 300,000 clones, 65% to 90% seen once. V is TRBV19 and J is TRBJ1-1, with 8 bases lining up with TRBD1. This clonotype was sampled from a young man who had recovered from COVID-19. Sequencing was carried out using PBMCs or T cells enriched from blood (not recorded which). The DNA of the CDR3 is TGTGCCAGTAGCTCCACAGGGGGGACTGAAGCTTTCTTT. This encodes CASSSTGGTEAFF.